Presented here are 11 T cell receptor beta chains from one specimen sequenced in a study. TCRdb ran MiXCR on the RT-PCR reads and lists one entry per CDR3 protein. The sample has fewer than 800,000 distinct CDR3 sequences, 13% to 15% seen once. Sequenced material: memory CD4+ T cells from blood. The source of these receptors is a female donor in good health, serving as a healthy control.

This clonotype was detected only a few times. The chain employs TRBV10-3 and TRBJ1-1; 9 bases fit TRBD1. CDR3 length equals 13 residues. Germline CDR1 ENHRY, CDR2 SYGVKD. The J segment lost 3 bases and the V segment lost 11 bases, leaving 7 bases of the junction unmatched. This CDR3 reads CAVQGAGDTEAFF. The DNA of the CDR3 is TGTGCCGTACAGGGGGCGGGCGACACTGAAGCTTTCTTT.

The sample holds a few counts of this clonotype. The J gene is TRBJ2-3, the V gene TRBV9; D unclear. CDR3 length equals 16 residues. Germline V gene data show CDR1 as SGDLS and CDR2 as YYNGEE. V was shortened by 0 bases and J by 2 bases, with 13 bases between the two germline ends. The CDR3 loop reads CASSVGVADDTDTQYF. CDR3 bases: TGTGCCAGCAGCGTAGGGGTAGCAGACGACACAGATACGCAGTATTTT.

The chain links TRBV30 to TRBJ1-3, with TRBD1 identical over 7 bases. The CDR3 consists of 13 residues. Trimming took 3 bases from V and 8 from J; bases not matched to a gene: 7. Germline CDR1 and CDR2: GTSNPN and SVGIG (reference sequence). CDR3 residues: CAWRHRGVYTIYF. In DNA form, the CDR3 reads TGTGCCTGGAGACACAGGGGAGTCTACACCATATATTTT.

The CDR3 spells CASSLVGTESGNEQFF. The CDR3 DNA is TGCGCCAGCAGCTTGGTCGGGACAGAATCGGGCAATGAGCAGTTCTTC. This sequence joins TRBV5-1 and TRBJ2-1, with TRBD1 matching 7 bases. CDR1 is SGHRS and CDR2 is YFSETQ in the germline V gene. V trimming: 0 bases; J trimming: 6 bases; junction bases outside the gene matches: 9. The CDR3 consists of 16 residues.

V is TRBV6-2 or TRBV6-3 and J is TRBJ1-5, with D tentatively TRBD1 (5 bases). This CDR3 comprises 13 residues. V was trimmed by 2 bases and J by 7 bases, leaving 9 bases between them. The V gene's germline CDR1 is MNHEY and CDR2 SVGEGT. The CDR3, as DNA: TGTGCCAGCAGTTACGACGAGGGGCAGCCCCAGCATTTT. Its translation is CASSYDEGQPQHF.

This clonotype was detected only a few times. The chain carries TRBV12-3 or TRBV12-4 and TRBJ1-6; D call uncertain. This CDR3 is 15 amino acids long. V was shortened by 2 bases and J by 8 bases, with 13 bases between the two germline ends. The DNA of the CDR3 is TGTGCCAGCAGTTTATACTTAGGCCTACATTCACCCCTCCACTTT. Residues: CASSLYLGLHSPLHF.

The chain joins TRBV18 to TRBJ1-4; no firm D call. CDR3 length: 16 residues. V was cut by 3 bases and J by 0 bases, with 11 bases left in between. Germline CDR1 KGHSH, CDR2 LQKENI. The CDR3 sequence is CASSPLPGSTNEKLFF. In nucleotides, the CDR3 is TGTGCCAGCTCACCGCTCCCAGGTTCAACTAATGAAAAACTGTTTTTT.

The sample holds a few counts of this clonotype. The chain carries TRBV9 and TRBJ2-2; the D gene is possibly TRBD2 (5 bases). V lost 3 bases to trimming and J lost 8 bases, with 14 bases between them. This CDR3 comprises 14 residues. CDR1 SGDLS and CDR2 YYNGEE come from the germline V gene. In DNA form, the CDR3 reads TGTGCCAGCAGCGGATGGACTGATCGTGGGGAGCTGTTTTTT. This sequence encodes CASSGWTDRGELFF.

The gene calls are TRBV2 and TRBJ1-4; tentative D call: TRBD1 (5 bases). Per the germline V gene, CDR1 is SNHLY and CDR2 is FYNNEI. V lost 6 bases to trimming and J lost 4 bases, with 9 bases between them. The CDR3 sequence is 13 residues long. CDR3 in amino acids: CASRAGINEKLFF. The CDR3 DNA follows: TGTGCCAGCAGGGCAGGGATTAATGAAAAACTGTTTTTT.

V usage is TRBV7-2 and J usage is TRBJ2-7, with 10 bases matching TRBD1. Germline V gives CDR1 SGHTA, CDR2 FQGNSA. The trim removed 5 bases at V and 6 bases at J, leaving 10 bases unmatched. The CDR3 totals 15 residues. The CDR3 loop reads CASSLIGTGDAEQYF. Here the CDR3 DNA reads TGTGCCAGCAGCCTCATCGGGACAGGGGACGCCGAGCAGTACTTC.

This clonotype came up many times. The rearrangement joins TRBV7-2 to TRBJ2-5; D is undetermined. CDR1 and CDR2 (germline): SGHTA, FQGNSA. The CDR3 length is 15 residues. With 1 base removed from V and 4 bases from J, the gap between germline ends came to 13 bases. Written as DNA, the CDR3 is TGTGCCAGCAGCTTAGGGCAGGCCGGCGGAGAGACCCAGTACTTC. The encoded protein is CASSLGQAGGETQYF.